The entry that follows covers one T cell receptor beta chain sequence. The sample is drawn from a study of blood T cell repertoires in COVID-19. Whole-study context: COVID-19 samples, acute and convalescent, were from the United States, Italy and Spain. PBMCs, B-cell-depleted T cells, or T cells were the source of the cDNA or gDNA that made up the material.

Generated by immunoSEQ multiplex PCR, the TCRdb table keeps only in-frame clones and is missing some. The repertoire has 200,000 to 300,000 clones, 86% of them found once; the top ten carry 1.6%. The material sequenced was peripheral blood. The TCR originated in a woman aged 55-69 years who had recovered from COVID-19.

The CDR3 loop is CASRQTHDNTEAFF. The CDR3 nucleotides read TGTGCCAGTCGACAGACCCATGACAACACTGAAGCTTTCTTT. This rearrangement joins TRBV10-3 to TRBJ1-1, with D perhaps matching TRBD1 (5 bases). The CDR3 runs to 14 residues. Looked up from germline, CDR1 is ENHRY and CDR2 is SYGVKD. Trimming took off 10 bases at V and 2 bases at J, with 17 bases between the two ends.